This T cell receptor (beta chain) was recorded in a study of shared clonotypes between healthy human individuals. Original handling: With immunoSEQ giving junction-only sequences and no quality scores, filtering differed. Using immunoSEQ multiplex PCR, the repertoire was profiled, and TCRdb retains in-frame clones only, with some absent. That table is the source of V, J and clone size, and D and trimming were worked out from the DNA. Altogether about 1.1 million clones are present, more than 75% being singletons, with the ten largest covering more than 0.45%. Germline CDR1 is LGHNA and CDR2 is YSLEER. The CDR3 is 19 residues long. The ends lost 0 bases at V and 4 bases at J; junction bases unmatched: 11.

The sequenced material came from memory CD4+ T cells from PBMCs. This sample's subset: CD45RA-negative fraction. This clonotype was obtained from a man aged 18 to 29 in good health. Some clones in this sample may be carry-over from other donors' samples. This chain connects TRBV4-3 to TRBJ2-2, with 10 bases aligning to TRBD2. The DNA for the CDR3 is TGCGCCAGCAGCCAAGAGTTTGGGCTAGCGGGAGTTGGCACCGGGGAGCTGTTTTTT. Translation gives CASSQEFGLAGVGTGELFF.